This TCR beta chain was captured in a study of T cells expressing NK-cell markers. Turning to the study itself: From sorted CD3+CD56+NKG2C+, CD3+CD56+NKG2C- and CD3+CD56-NKG2C+ T cells came the TCR beta repertoires. Among the eight sequenced donors, seven tested HCMV-seropositive and one tested seronegative.

To note about this clonotype: Its specificity is unknown.

TCRdb reprocessed the 5' RACE reads and stores each CDR3 protein as one record, lacking DNA. The ten most abundant clones cover approximately 6.8% of a sample with some 410,000 distinct CDR3 sequences. Germline assignment: CDR1 SGHRS and CDR2 YFSETQ. This CDR3 spans 14 amino acids. General study findings and limits: These clonotypes, the leaders elsewhere, also led the CD3+CD56-NKG2C+ fraction in several donors. The dominant NKG2C+ clonotypes represented roughly 1.0-7.5% of CD8+ T cells in six donors.

Sequences were obtained from blood T cells: a sorted CD56 or NKG2C T cell subset, CD4+ or CD8+ T cells, or bulk PBMC T cells (not recorded which). The V call is TRBV5-1, the J call TRBJ2-7; TCRdb gives TRBD2 as the D gene, but with no DNA this cannot be confirmed. This TCR came from a woman between 18 and 75 years old in good health. CDR3 sequence reads: CASSPVASLHEQYF.